This TCR beta chain stems from a study of technical replicates of blood from a handful of donors. Some clones are missing from TCRdb's copy, which holds only in-frame ones; the method was immunoSEQ multiplex PCR. Among around 64,000 clones listed, 93% were seen once. Germline CDR1 WNHNN, CDR2 SYGVQD (reference sequence). After removal of 10 bases from V and 3 bases from J, the junction contained 19 bases not matched to a gene. The CDR3 totals 17 residues. Sequencing was carried out using PBMCs. This sequence was found in a human donor in good health. Some clones in this sample may be carry-over from other donors' samples. This sequence joins TRBV10-1 and TRBJ2-7, with TRBD1 matching over 9 bases. CDR3 nucleotides: TGCGCCAACCACCGGGACAGGGATTTCGGGCCCTTCTACGAGCAGTACTTC. It encodes CANHRDRDFGPFYEQYF.